This T cell receptor beta chain appears in the sequencing data of a study of early T cells in non-severe SARS-CoV-2 infection. Germline V lookup: CDR1 SGHRS, CDR2 YFSETQ. V was trimmed by 2 bases and J by 1 base, leaving 12 bases between them. There are 15 residues in the CDR3. TCRdb fed the 5' RACE reads into MiXCR, producing one record per CDR3 protein. The repertoire has some 82,000 distinct CDR3 sequences, about 12% of them found once; the top ten carry roughly 3%. The sample consisted of whole blood. This chain links TRBV5-1 with TRBJ2-5, with D hard to call. The receptor comes from an adult who was a healthcare worker with PCR-confirmed SARS-CoV-2 infection or an uninfected control (not recorded which). The CDR3 region has the DNA TGCGCCAGCAGCTTTTCTGGCAGGAGCCAAGAGACCCAGTACTTC. As protein: CASSFSGRSQETQYF.